What follows are 21 T cell receptor beta chains derived from one specimen sequenced in a study of tumor-infiltrating lymphocytes in primary liver carcinoma. Constant-region priming of approximately 0.55 ug total RNA yielded TCR beta cDNA. Slightly modified ARM-PCR served as the procedure for the TCR beta libraries. These libraries came from three rounds of nested multiplex PCR. Rounds one and two of PCR, each of 10 cycles, were primed with TRBV1-TRBV30 forward primers and a C-beta reverse primer. TCRdb reprocessed the multiplex PCR reads with MiXCR, giving one entry per CDR3 protein. The data show 30,000 to 35,000 distinct CDR3 sequences, about three quarters seen once. Without any cell sorting, about 18-30 mg of bulk tissue yielded co-extracted RNA and DNA. Material for sequencing was liver tumor tissue from sampling region 5. As for subset: tumor region T5, tumor centre. All receptors come from a man in his forties with primary liver carcinoma and hepatitis B virus infection.

As to this clonotype: The junction does not match germline at one end; this may be a read error. The chain employs TRBV10-3 and TRBJ2-5; perhaps TRBD2 as D (6 bases). From germline, CDR1 is ENHRY and CDR2 SYGVKD. This CDR3 comprises 14 residues. The DNA for the CDR3 is TGTGCCATCAGTTGGGACTTTTTAGGAGAGACCCGGAACTTC. Encoded protein: CAISWDFLGETRNF.

The V and J genes are TRBV12-3 or TRBV12-4 and TRBJ2-7, with a possible D match to TRBD2 (5 bases). This CDR3 comprises 13 residues. Trimming cost V 10 bases and J 3 bases, with 16 bases left between them. The chain's CDR3 is CATTRREYYEQYF. Written as DNA, the CDR3 is TGTGCCACCACCCGACGGGAATACTACGAGCAGTACTTC.

Note on this clonotype: A read error may account for a junction end that differs from germline. This chain joins TRBV4-2 and TRBJ2-3, with TRBD2 matching 10 bases. Germline V gene data show CDR1 as LGHNA and CDR2 as YNFKEQ. The CDR3 is 18 residues long. The CDR3 DNA follows: TGTACCAGCTACCAAGTGGCGCTTCTAGCGGGAGCGACAGATACGCAGTATTTT. As protein: CTSYQVALLAGATDTQYF.

J is TRBJ2-3 and V is TRBV11-2, with D unresolved. The germline V and J ends were trimmed by 5 bases and 1 base, with 13 bases remaining between them. The CDR3 is 15 amino acids. Per germline, CDR1 SGHAT and CDR2 FQNNGV. CDR3 sequence: CASSTSTSGTDTQYF. CDR3 bases: TGTGCCAGCAGCACCAGCACCAGCGGCACAGATACGCAGTATTTT.

To note about this clonotype: A read error may account for a junction end that differs from germline. The CDR3 nucleotides read TGTGCCAGCAAGGGGACTAGTGGGAGTCTTGGGGAGTTGTTTTTT. This gives the protein CASKGTSGSLGELFF. This chain uses TRBV6-5 with TRBJ2-2; 8 bases are shared with TRBD2. Per germline, CDR1 MNHEY and CDR2 SVGAGI. The CDR3 is 15 amino acids.

A remark on this clonotype: Compared with germline, one end of the junction differs, possibly owing to a read error. V and J are TRBV11-2 and TRBJ2-3; D ambiguous. CDR1 is SGHAT and CDR2 is FQNNGV in the germline V gene. This CDR3 contains 15 residues. CDR3 nucleotides: TGTACCAGCAGCCTCGAATATCAAAGCGCAGATACGCAGTATTTT. Encoded protein: CTSSLEYQSADTQYF.

Comments on this clonotype: Sequence at one end of the junction differs from germline and may be a read error. The chain combines TRBV4-1 with TRBJ1-2; TRBD1 agrees at 8 bases. This CDR3 is built from 14 residues. The germline gives CDR1 MGHRA, CDR2 YSYEKL. Here the CDR3 reads CASGQGDRNYIYTF. In DNA form, the CDR3 reads TGCGCCAGCGGCCAAGGGGACAGGAACTATATCTACACCTTC.

The V and J genes are TRBV11-2 and TRBJ2-1, with TRBD1 matching 7 bases. With 6 bases clipped from V and 5 bases from J, the junction kept 7 bases outside the gene matches. The CDR3 extends over 14 amino acids. Germline CDR1 and CDR2: SGHAT and FQNNGV. This chain's CDR3 is CASRPRQGNNEQFF. CDR3 coding DNA: TGTGCCAGCAGGCCAAGACAGGGAAACAATGAGCAGTTCTTC.

The chain links TRBV6-6 to TRBJ2-3; D may be TRBD1 or TRBD2 (6 bases each). The CDR3 contains 16 residues. Trimming took 7 bases from V and 5 from J, leaving 22 bases between them. The germline CDR1 and CDR2 sequences are MNHNY and SVGAGI (reference sequence). CDR3: CASNSSERDMGDTQYF. As DNA, the CDR3 is TGTGCCAGCAATTCTAGCGAGAGGGACATGGGAGATACGCAGTATTTT.

This clonotype was recorded once. The conserved final phenylalanine or tryptophan is absent from the CDR3, which likely points to a read error. V is TRBV11-2 and J is TRBJ2-7; 7 nucleotides match TRBD1. There are 16 residues in the CDR3. Germline V gene lookup returns CDR1 SGHAT and CDR2 FQNNGV. CDR3 sequence reads: CVSRSHSSGTAYEQYI. The DNA of the CDR3 is TGTGTCAGCAGGTCCCACTCTTCCGGGACAGCCTACGAGCAGTACATC.

As to this clonotype: One end of the junction does not line up with germline, which may come from a read error. The rearrangement links TRBV4-1 to TRBJ2-7, with TRBD1 matching 9 bases. Germline CDR1 is MGHRA and CDR2 is YSYEKL. The length of the CDR3 is 15 residues. The CDR3 coding sequence is TGCGCCAACAGCCAAGATACAGGGGGCGCCTACGAGCAGTACTTC. Its protein is CANSQDTGGAYEQYF.

Of note for this clonotype: The CDR3 does not close with the conserved phenylalanine or tryptophan, likely indicating a read error. The genes are TRBV12-3 or TRBV12-4 and TRBJ1-2; D is possibly TRBD1 (5 bases). This CDR3 is 16 amino acids long. The V end lost 4 bases, the J end lost 7 bases, and 22 bases lay between the germline ends. The CDR3 sequence: CASSWRTPRGSFGYTL. The CDR3 DNA is TGTGCCAGCAGTTGGCGGACCCCTCGGGGGTCCTTTGGCTACACCCTC.

About this clonotype itself: A junction end diverges from the germline sequence, so it may reflect a read error. The chain combines TRBV12-3 or TRBV12-4 with TRBJ2-3; 10 bases match TRBD2. CDR3 length: 16 amino acids. CDR3 in amino acids: CASSPGLAGAADTRYF. CDR3 DNA sequence: TGTGCCAGCAGTCCTGGGCTAGCGGGAGCAGCAGATACGCGGTATTTT.

V gene TRBV11-1 combines with J gene TRBJ2-2; 7 bases are shared with TRBD1. The CDR3 consists of 14 residues. Looked up from germline, CDR1 is SGHAT and CDR2 is FQDESV (reference sequence). J gave up 15 bases and V 3 bases, and 13 bases lay outside the gene matches. This chain's CDR3 is CASSFTGVTRELFF. Here the CDR3 DNA reads TGTGCCAGCAGCTTTACAGGGGTTACCAGGGAATTGTTTTTT.

On this clonotype: Its ends do not fully match the called genes, so a read error is possible. The chain links TRBV29-1 to TRBJ2-7; D is undetermined. Germline V gene data show CDR1 as SQVTM and CDR2 as ANQGSEA. The CDR3 consists of 13 residues. The CDR3, as DNA: TGCAGCGCCCGCACACGGCGAGCCTACGAGCAATATTTC. Its translation: CSARTRRAYEQYF.

This chain links TRBV6-5 with TRBJ2-7; 8 positions agree with TRBD1. CDR1 MNHEY and CDR2 SVGAGI come from the germline V gene. CDR3 length: 15 amino acids. V lost 4 bases, J lost 5 bases, and 10 bases stayed unmatched. CDR3 nucleotides: TGTGCCAGCAGTTGTGGACAGGGTATTGGGAACGAGCAGTACTTC. This encodes CASSCGQGIGNEQYF.

In regard to this clonotype: A much larger clonotype is one base distant, so this may be a read error. The chain recombines TRBV12-3 or TRBV12-4 with TRBJ2-7; possible D gene TRBD1, 5 bases. This CDR3 has 13 amino acids. CDR3: CVSFVWSGYEQYF. DNA for the CDR3: TGTGTCAGTTTTGTATGGTCAGGGTACGAGCAGTACTTC.

By its share, this clonotype is large (0.1 to 1%). The rearrangement links TRBV29-1 to TRBJ2-3; possibly TRBD2 for D (6 bases). V lost 7 bases to trimming and J lost 2 bases, with 16 bases between them. The CDR3 runs 14 residues. Per germline, CDR1 SQVTM and CDR2 ANQGSEA. CDR3 DNA: TGCAGCGCCGGGCGGGAAACAATCACAGATACGCAGTATTTT. Amino acid sequence: CSAGRETITDTQYF.

This clonotype was counted at least ten times. The gene calls are TRBV7-9 and TRBJ2-5; no firm D call. The CDR3 is 11 residues long. Germline V gives CDR1 SEHNR, CDR2 FQNEAQ (reference sequence). V gave up 4 bases and J gave up 0 bases, with 0 bases separating them. The CDR3 reads CASSYQETQYF. CDR3 DNA: TGTGCCAGCAGCTACCAAGAGACCCAGTACTTC.

This sequence joins TRBV28 and TRBJ2-7; TRBD1 aligns across 9 bases. The CDR3 runs to 14 residues. V lost 7 bases, J lost 1 base, and 5 bases stayed unmatched. From germline, CDR1 is MDHEN and CDR2 SYDVKM. This chain's CDR3 is CASIRTGASYEQYF. DNA of the CDR3: TGTGCCAGCATTCGGACAGGGGCTTCCTACGAGCAGTACTTC.

On this clonotype: This CDR3 fails to terminate in the conserved phenylalanine or tryptophan, so it likely reflects a read error. V gene TRBV19 combines with J gene TRBJ1-1; a weak D match, TRBD1 (6 bases). In germline, CDR1 is LNHDA, CDR2 SQIVND (reference sequence). This CDR3 is built from 13 residues. V lost 5 bases and J 0 bases, leaving 7 bases between the germline ends. The CDR3 DNA follows: TGTGCCAGTAGTGGACAGTTGAACACTGAAGCTTTCATT. Encoded protein: CASSGQLNTEAFI.